This T cell receptor beta chain was sequenced for a study of blood T cell repertoires in COVID-19. Those enrolled in Seattle joined during active infection and were followed longitudinally afterward. Germline V CDR1 and CDR2: SGHRS, YFSETQ. Trimming cost V 2 bases and J 6 bases; bases outside gene matches: 4. The CDR3 length is 14 residues. Only in-frame clones appear in the TCRdb table, and some are missing; sequencing was by immunoSEQ multiplex PCR. Of about 64,000 clones detected, 88% appear once; the ten largest clones hold roughly 43%. The TCR was taken from a woman in her sixties with COVID-19, enrolled during active disease. Sequenced material: peripheral blood. The J gene is TRBJ1-2, the V gene TRBV5-1; 10 bases line up with TRBD1. This CDR3 is CASSFDGTGDGYTF. The CDR3 DNA reads as TGCGCCAGCAGCTTTGACGGGACAGGGGATGGCTACACCTTC.